This T cell receptor (beta chain) was captured by sequencing in a study of cytomegalovirus exposure and HLA in healthy donors (TCRdb year 2017). With regard to the full study: An earlier analysis of more than 550 of the donors reported approximately 300 Gb of sequence data and around 110 million unique TCR beta sequences obtained from approximately 180 million T cells. Rather than drawing on any new phenotypic data, the later analysis identified candidate immune exposures from TCR beta sequences and the way those sequences occurred across donors. Of the roughly 400 genotyped donors, approximately 80% fell in the genetic ancestry cluster associated with self-reported Caucasian donors. The T cell repertoires of 666 subjects were profiled by immunosequencing and related to cytomegalovirus serostatus. Donor age, sex, ethnicity and CMV serostatus were compiled alongside the repertoire data. An early release that covered about 600 HLA-typed donors contained about 300 gigabases of sequencing data and about 84 million unique TCR sequences. Typing coverage varied by locus: roughly 620-640 donors for A, B, C, DRB1 and DQB1; around 560 for DQA1; more than 600 for DPA1; some 470 for DPB1. A later analysis re-examined previously published TCR beta repertoires from hundreds of donors and added high-resolution HLA genotyping to investigate patterns of TCR occurrence. Several DR-DQ haplotypes were treated as single units for association and clustering because of strong linkage in the cohort. The study was designed to test whether signatures of past pathogen exposure could be identified by cataloging public T cell receptors. An earlier analysis of 450 to 750 of the donors used high-throughput TCR beta sequencing to judge whether each TCR beta V gene segment behaved as functional or pseudogenic. To predict cytomegalovirus infection status, the study combined high-throughput TCR immunosequencing, statistical association of individual TCRs with disease status, and machine learning. In a later genetic analysis, genome-wide SNP genotypes for about 55% of the roughly 700 donors were used, and that subset was treated as a discovery cohort. Every repertoire in the discovery cohort had been generated on one and the same sequencing platform. Among several hundred genotyped donors of the cohort, an average of about 220,000 unique TCR beta nucleotide sequences was sequenced per donor, of which about 19% were non-productive. Both class I and class II loci were covered by HLA typing, at four-digit resolution. In addition to the first cohort of 666 subjects, a separate validation cohort of approximately 130 different subjects was used.

In total, fewer than 750 healthy bone marrow donors made up the cohort. Cohort members were all nominally healthy when sampled, although unrecorded immune exposures were likely present. The donor was CMV seronegative and belonged to the group of around 400 seronegative cohort members. Each donor provided a peripheral blood sample, and peripheral blood mononuclear cells were used for TCR beta sequencing. The Qiagen DNeasy Blood Extraction Kit was used to extract genomic DNA from the blood cell samples. The germline V gene provides CDR1 SGHRS and CDR2 YFSETQ. The CDR3 sequence holds 14 residues, the cysteine and phenylalanine included. Here the CDR3 DNA is all that survives: 42 bases in frame from base 1. For this chain, trimming is 4 bases at the V end and 4 bases at the J end, and the number of junction bases without a gene match is 3. Worth noting for this clone: The antigen it binds to is not known. Per-base quality was not reported, and no clone a single base away is much larger than it. Other nucleotide sequences in the sample specify the same CDR3.

Library preparation employed the immunoSEQ multiplex PCR assay. The multiplex PCR relied on a mix of 60 forward primers for TCR Vbeta segments and 13 reverse primers for TCR Jbeta segments. The CDR3 region of rearranged TCR beta genes was amplified from genomic DNA with a multiplex PCR assay. On the Illumina HiSeq System, the amplified TCR beta libraries were sequenced as 87-base-pair reads. Per the original workflow: In a later analysis, tens of millions of unique TCR beta chains were counted across the 666 repertoires, and approximately 11 million of these chains were shared by at least two donors. Raw reads were error-corrected and collapsed into unique sequences by a nearest-neighbor algorithm in which closely related sequences were merged to remove PCR and sequencing errors. Alignment of CDR3 sequences to IMGT reference sequences was used to assign V, D and J gene segments. Each retained sequence needed at least a six-nucleotide match to both a V gene segment and a J gene segment. A rearrangement counted as productive if the CDR3 had no stop codons and remained in frame with V and J, and every other rearrangement counted as non-productive. Following IMGT convention, CDR3 was defined as the stretch from the second conserved V-encoded cysteine to the conserved J-encoded phenylalanine. The earlier analysis of some 580 of the donors excluded any sequence lacking an unambiguous match to a single V gene segment. An earlier analysis of several hundred of the donors called V segments functional above 56.7% productive rearrangements and segregating when the between-donor standard deviation exceeded 5%. A statistical classification framework was developed to diagnose cytomegalovirus status using the catalog of TCR beta chain sequences. A later analysis assigned V and J genes by comparing TCR nucleotide sequences with IMGT/GENE-DB human TR gene sequences. The TCRdist pipeline was used in a later analysis to assign CDR3 sequences and most-parsimonious VDJ recombination scenarios. In a later analysis, each TCR beta chain was defined by its CDR3 amino acid sequence together with its V-gene family, and reads lacking a unique V-gene family were excluded. A later analysis removed 600 or so highly shared, low-generation-probability nucleotide sequences to deal with suspected cross-contamination and a sequencing artifact. A later analysis calculated a clonal expansion index for each public chain from normalized within-repertoire ranks of inferred template counts. Generation probabilities in a later analysis came from a VDJ recombination model fitted to out-of-frame rearrangements, and those results were checked against IGoR. In a later analysis, TCR-TCR, TCR-HLA and TCR-CMV co-occurrence was scored with hypergeometric tests, and a repertoire-size bias correction was applied to TCR pairs. To estimate false discovery rates, a later analysis permuted the HLA or CMV assignments 20 times. In a later analysis, co-occurring TCRs were grouped with DBSCAN, and TCRdist sequence similarity was added when clustering was performed within HLA-allele-positive subsets. Repertoires with fewer than 30,000 or more than 120,000 public chains were left out of co-occurrence clustering, as were about 5 repertoires with anomalous nucleotide sharing. In its TCRdb copy, this immuneACCESS table keeps in-frame sequences only and misses some clones. Where compared with another copy, unresolved V genes explain less than half of these, and the others have no known cause. The V and J calls and the clone size are those of that table, but D and trimming were determined from the DNA. The sample table contains around 97,000 clones; only one count was recorded for approximately 66% of them. Roughly 3.3% of the sample goes to the ten largest clones.

Summary of the overall study and its limitations: Because counts were too low, fewer than 20 rarely observed V segments, including chromosome 9 orphons, were excluded from the earlier analysis of some 590 of the donors. A later genetic analysis associated a missense DCLRE1C variant with V-gene and J-gene trimming of TCR beta chains, and an independent cohort replicated the association. Because some donors lacked HLA typing at each locus, the association tests relied only on the typed subset. A later genetic analysis reported fewer N-insertions in productive TCRs among donors in an Asian-associated ancestry cluster than the roughly 690-donor mean. Strong co-occurrence of HLA alleles, especially DR and DQ, made assigning TCR associations to individual alleles difficult. Linkage disequilibrium might explain the correlated functional status among segregating V segments, but an unknown experimental factor could not be ruled out. According to a later analysis, parvovirus B19, influenza, CMV and Epstein-Barr virus appeared linked to several top co-occurrence clusters. At a false discovery rate of 0.05, a later analysis linked under 20,000 TCR beta sequences to specific HLA alleles. A later analysis found that HLA-associated TCR beta chains were more clonally expanded and had lower generation probabilities than equally common non-associated chains. The study listed 164 TCR beta chains as associated with cytomegalovirus. Immune exposure information for the cohort was limited to CMV serostatus. A later analysis found that TCR association rates varied across HLA loci, with DRB1 alleles showing the most associated TCRs and HLA-C alleles the fewest. The presence/absence analyses assumed that sequencing depth was roughly uniform across donors, and that assumption may not be true. A further reported finding was that TCR beta sequences accurately predicted the HLA-A and HLA-B alleles for most subjects in the first cohort. In an earlier analysis of around 500 of the donors, most TCR beta V segments appeared in productive rearrangements about 90% or about 30% of the time, broadly matching IMGT annotations. In this cohort, only TCR beta chains were sequenced, and detectable features were limited by the absence of alpha or paired-chain data. A few of the identified cytomegalovirus-associated TCR beta chains were confirmed in vitro to be specific for cytomegalovirus antigens. A group of highly shared sequence variants was considered likely to be a technical artifact of the sequencing pipeline. Most TCR sequences were seen in very few donors, while some public TCRs were found in many individuals. In both the original and validation cohorts, the classifier was reported to diagnose cytomegalovirus status with high specificity and sensitivity. The authors suggested that the approach could potentially be extended to other disease states and immunological phenotypes. Some IMGT-functional V segments, including TRBV6-2 and TRBV6-3, could not be told apart with the 87-base-pair reads, so those segments were excluded. According to a later analysis, most CMV-associated TCR beta chains appeared to be HLA-restricted, and the HLA associations seemed to be driven largely by CMV exposure.

The receptor was derived from a woman in her forties or fifties in good health and CMV-seronegative. Sequencing used PBMCs. The chain is assembled from TRBV5-1 and TRBJ2-5; a stretch of 11 junction bases matches TRBD1. This receptor carries the CDR3 CASSPGTGGETQYF. The DNA reads as follows: TGCGCCAGCAGCCCTGGGACAGGGGGAGAGACCCAGTACTTC.